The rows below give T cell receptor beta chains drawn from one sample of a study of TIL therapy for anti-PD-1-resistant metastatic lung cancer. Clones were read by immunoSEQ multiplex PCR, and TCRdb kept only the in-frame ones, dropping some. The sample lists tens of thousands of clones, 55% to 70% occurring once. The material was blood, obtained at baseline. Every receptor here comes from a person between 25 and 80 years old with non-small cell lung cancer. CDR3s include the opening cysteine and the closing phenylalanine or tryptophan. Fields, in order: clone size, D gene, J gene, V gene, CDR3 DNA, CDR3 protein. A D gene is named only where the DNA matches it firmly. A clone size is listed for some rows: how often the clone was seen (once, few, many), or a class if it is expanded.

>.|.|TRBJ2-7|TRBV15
TGTGCCACCAGCAGAGAAGGAGGGGGGTACTACGAGCAGTACTTC
CATSREGGGYYEQYF
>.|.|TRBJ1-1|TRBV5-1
TGCGCCAGCAGCTTGTCAGGGTTGGACACTGAAGCTTTCTTT
CASSLSGLDTEAFF
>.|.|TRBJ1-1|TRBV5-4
TGTGCCAGCAGCTTGGGTCACAGAGTAGGGACTGAAGCTTTCTTT
CASSLGHRVGTEAFF
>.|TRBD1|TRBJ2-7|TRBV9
TGTGCCAGCAGCGAGGGACAGGGTCCCTTGTACGAGCAGTACTTC
CASSEGQGPLYEQYF
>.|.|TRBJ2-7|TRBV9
TGTGCCAGCAGCGTAGATGGCCGCGGCGAGCAGTACTTC
CASSVDGRGEQYF
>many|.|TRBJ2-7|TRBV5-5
TGTGCCAGCAGCTTGGGGTCGGGCCAATATACCTACGAGCAGTACTTC
CASSLGSGQYTYEQYF
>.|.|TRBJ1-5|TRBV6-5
TGTGCCAGCAGTTCCCAGGGAGGCAATCAGCCCCAGCATTTT
CASSSQGGNQPQHF
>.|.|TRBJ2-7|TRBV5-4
TGTGCCAGCAGCTTGGCAGGGACCGACGAGCAGTACTTC
CASSLAGTDEQYF
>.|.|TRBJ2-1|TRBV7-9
TGTGCCAGCAGCCTAGCGATGGGAAATGAGCAGTTCTTC
CASSLAMGNEQFF
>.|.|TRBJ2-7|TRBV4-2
TGTGCCAGCAGCCAAGCTTGGGGGGATTCCTACGAGCAGTACTTC
CASSQAWGDSYEQYF
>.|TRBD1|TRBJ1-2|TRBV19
TGTGCCTGCGCGGAACCGGGACAGGGCTCGGGTTACTATGGCTACACCTTC
CACAEPGQGSGYYGYTF
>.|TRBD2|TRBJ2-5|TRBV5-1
TGCGCCAGCAGCACACTAGCGGGGGATCAAGAGACCCAGTACTTC
CASSTLAGDQETQYF
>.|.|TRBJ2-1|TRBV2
TGTGCCAGCCACCCAGGGGCAGCCTACAATGAGCAGTTCTTC
CASHPGAAYNEQFF
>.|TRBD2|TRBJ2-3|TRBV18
TGTGCCAGCTCACCGGTCGCGGGAGGGTATGCAGATACGCAGTATTTT
CASSPVAGGYADTQYF
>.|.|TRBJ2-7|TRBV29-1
TGCAGCGGCCTGGGGGGCGAGAAATACGAGCAGTACTTC
CSGLGGEKYEQYF
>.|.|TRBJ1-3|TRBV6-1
TGTGCCAGCAGCCGAAGCATCTCTGGAAACACCATATATTTT
CASSRSISGNTIYF
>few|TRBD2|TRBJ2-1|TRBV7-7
TGTGCTAGCAGCGAAATCTCCCCCGGGACTAGGCAGTTCTTC
CASSEISPGTRQFF
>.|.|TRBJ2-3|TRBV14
TGTGCCAGCAGCCAATCGGGGTCATTTGGAGATACGCAGTATTTT
CASSQSGSFGDTQYF
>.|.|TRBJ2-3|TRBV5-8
TGTGCCAGCAGCTTGGTGTCAGATACGCAGTATTTT
CASSLVSDTQYF
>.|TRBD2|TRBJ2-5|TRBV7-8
TGTGCCAGCAGCTTACGGAGCGGGAGGTCAGAGACCCAGTACTTC
CASSLRSGRSETQYF
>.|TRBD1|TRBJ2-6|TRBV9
TGTGCCAGCAGCCTATCCCTGGGACAGGACGACTCTGGGGCCAACGTCCTGACTTTC
CASSLSLGQDDSGANVLTF
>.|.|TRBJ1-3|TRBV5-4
TGTGCCAGCAGCACCAACGGGGCCGGAAACACCATATATTTT
CASSTNGAGNTIYF
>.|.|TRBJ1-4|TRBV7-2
TGTGCCAGCAGCGACCCTAGGACAGCTAATGAAAAACTGTTTTTT
CASSDPRTANEKLFF
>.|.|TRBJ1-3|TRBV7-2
TGTGCCAGCAGCCAAACAGGGACTGGAAACACCATATATTTT
CASSQTGTGNTIYF
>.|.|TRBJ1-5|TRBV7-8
TGTGCCAGCAGCTTAAGGGCGGTCAATCAGCCCCAGCATTTT
CASSLRAVNQPQHF
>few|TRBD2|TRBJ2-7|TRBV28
TGTGCCAGCAGCTCACTGGGACTAGCTTCCCACGAGCAGTACTTC
CASSSLGLASHEQYF
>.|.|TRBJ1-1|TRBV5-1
TGCGCCAGCAGCCCTATTTTCCTGGTCGGTTCTGAAGCTTTCTTT
CASSPIFLVGSEAFF
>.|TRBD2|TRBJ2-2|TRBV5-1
TGCGCCAGCAGCTTGGGGGCGGGAGACACCGGGGAGCTGTTTTTT
CASSLGAGDTGELFF
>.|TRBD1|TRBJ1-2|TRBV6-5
TGTGCCAGCAGTAGGACAGGGGATTTCTATGGCTACACCTTC
CASSRTGDFYGYTF
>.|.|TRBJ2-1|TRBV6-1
TGTGCCAGCAGTTTTGGGTTCTCGGAAAATGAGCAGTTCTTC
CASSFGFSENEQFF
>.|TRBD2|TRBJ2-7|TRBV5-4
TGTGCCAGCAGCTCCCGACTAGCGGGAGGGCCTAACGAGCAGTACTTC
CASSSRLAGGPNEQYF
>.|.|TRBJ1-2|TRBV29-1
TGCAGCGTTGAAGATCCAGGGGGCTACACCTTC
CSVEDPGGYTF
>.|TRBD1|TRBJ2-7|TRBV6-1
TGTGCCAGCAGTGAAGAATTGACAGGGTCAGGCTACGAGCAGTACTTC
CASSEELTGSGYEQYF
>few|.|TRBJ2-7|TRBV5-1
TGCGCCAGCAGCTGGGACGGGTCCTACGAGCAGTACTTC
CASSWDGSYEQYF
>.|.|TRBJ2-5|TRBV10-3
TGTGCCATCAGTGAGTCGATACAGGGAAAAGAGACCCAGTACTTC
CAISESIQGKETQYF
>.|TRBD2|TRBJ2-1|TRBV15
TGTGCCACCAGCCCTATAACTAGCGGAACCTACAATGAGCAGTTCTTC
CATSPITSGTYNEQFF
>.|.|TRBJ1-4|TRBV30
TGTGCCTGGAGTGTTGGGGACATTGTTAATGAAAAACTGTTTTTT
CAWSVGDIVNEKLFF
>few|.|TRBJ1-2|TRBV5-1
TGCGCCAGCAGCTTGTTACGGGAAGATGGCTACACCTTC
CASSLLREDGYTF
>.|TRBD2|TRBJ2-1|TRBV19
TGTGCCAGTAGTTCGGGGGGGAGCCGTAATGAGCAGTTCTTC
CASSSGGSRNEQFF
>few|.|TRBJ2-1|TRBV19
TGTGCCAGTAGTATAGGTCCGTTGGAGCACAATGAGCAGTTCTTC
CASSIGPLEHNEQFF
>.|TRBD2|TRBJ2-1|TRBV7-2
TGTGCCAGCAGCTTAAAATTGGTTTTGGCGGGAGAATTAAAGGAGCAGTTCTTC
CASSLKLVLAGELKEQFF
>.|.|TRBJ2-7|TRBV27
TGTGCCAGCAGCAGATATCGTCGGGGCGAGGGCTACGAGCAGTACTTC
CASSRYRRGEGYEQYF
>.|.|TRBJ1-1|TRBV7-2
TGTGCCAGCAGCACGGTGGGGGGGAACACTGAAGCTTTCTTT
CASSTVGGNTEAFF
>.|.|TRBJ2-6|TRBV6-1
TGTGCCAGCAGTGCAGGGTCGGCGGGGGCCAACGTCCTGACTTTC
CASSAGSAGANVLTF
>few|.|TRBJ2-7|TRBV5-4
TGTGCCAGCAGCCCGACAGGATCCTACGAGCAGTACTTC
CASSPTGSYEQYF
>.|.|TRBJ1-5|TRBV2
TGTGCCAGCAGTCCGACAGGATTCAATCAGCCCCAGCATTTT
CASSPTGFNQPQHF